This T cell receptor beta chain was sequenced for a study of CD8 T cells in Susac syndrome. As concerns this clonotype: Its antigen is not known.

RNA in amounts of about 0.5 to 1 ug was reverse transcribed with random hexamers. With immunoSEQ multiplex PCR, TCR beta CDR3 was amplified across 54 Vbeta and 13 Jbeta. TCRdb reprocessed the immunoSEQ multiplex PCR reads with MiXCR, giving one entry per CDR3 protein. The sample has around 18,000 distinct CDR3 sequences, around 95% seen once. The sequenced target, TCR beta, came from blood CD8+ and CD4+ T cells. TEMRA cells underwent FACS enrichment and CD8+ and CD4+ T cells underwent negative isolation. The CDR3 totals 14 residues. Germline CDR1 is SGDLS and CDR2 is YYNGEE. V gave up 4 bases and J gave up 5 bases, with 15 bases separating them. Study findings and constraints: The authors acknowledged that the study's TCR sequencing and HLA analysis involved relatively few individuals.

Sequenced sample: CD8+ T cells from PBMCs. This clonotype was obtained from a human donor in good health. The rearrangement links TRBV9 to TRBJ2-5, with D possibly matching TRBD2 (6 bases). CDR3 coding DNA: TGTGCCAGCAGCTACGCGGGAAATTTGGAGACCCAGTACTTC. Its protein product is CASSYAGNLETQYF.